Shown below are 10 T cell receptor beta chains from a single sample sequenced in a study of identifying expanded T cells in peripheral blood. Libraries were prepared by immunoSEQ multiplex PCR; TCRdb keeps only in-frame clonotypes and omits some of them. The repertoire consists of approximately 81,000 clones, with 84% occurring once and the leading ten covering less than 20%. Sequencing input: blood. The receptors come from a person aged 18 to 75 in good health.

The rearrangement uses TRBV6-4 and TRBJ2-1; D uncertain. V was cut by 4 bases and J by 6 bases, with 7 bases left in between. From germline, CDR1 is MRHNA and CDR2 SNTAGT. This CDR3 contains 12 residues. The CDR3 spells CASSGGRNEQFF. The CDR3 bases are TGTGCCAGCAGTGGGGGTCGCAATGAGCAGTTCTTC.

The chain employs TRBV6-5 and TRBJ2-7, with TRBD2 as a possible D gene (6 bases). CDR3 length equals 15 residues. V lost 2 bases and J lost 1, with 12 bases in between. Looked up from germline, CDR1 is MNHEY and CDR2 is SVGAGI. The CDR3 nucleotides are TGTGCCAGCAGTTACGACGGGAGTTTTTCCTACGAGCAGTACTTC. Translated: CASSYDGSFSYEQYF.

CDR3 coding DNA: TGCGCCAGCAGCTGGCGGGACTTACCCGACAATGAGCAGTTCTTC. Encoded protein: CASSWRDLPDNEQFF. This sequence joins TRBV5-1 and TRBJ2-1, with D possibly matching TRBD2 (6 bases). Germline CDR1 is SGHRS and CDR2 is YFSETQ. The CDR3 is 15 amino acids. The germline V and J ends were trimmed by 3 bases and 5 bases, with 15 bases remaining between them.

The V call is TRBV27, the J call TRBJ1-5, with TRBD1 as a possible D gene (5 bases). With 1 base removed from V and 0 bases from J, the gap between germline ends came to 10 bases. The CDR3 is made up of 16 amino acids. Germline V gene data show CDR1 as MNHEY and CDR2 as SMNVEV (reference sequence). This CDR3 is CASSLFGGNSNQPQHF. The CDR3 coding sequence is TGTGCCAGCAGTTTATTCGGGGGGAATAGCAATCAGCCCCAGCATTTT.

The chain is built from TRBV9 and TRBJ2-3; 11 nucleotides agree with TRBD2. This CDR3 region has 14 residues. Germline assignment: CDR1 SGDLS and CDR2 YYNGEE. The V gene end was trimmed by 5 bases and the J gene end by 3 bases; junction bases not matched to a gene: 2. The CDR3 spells CASSSGRGTDTQYF. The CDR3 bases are TGTGCCAGCAGTAGCGGGAGGGGGACAGATACGCAGTATTTT.

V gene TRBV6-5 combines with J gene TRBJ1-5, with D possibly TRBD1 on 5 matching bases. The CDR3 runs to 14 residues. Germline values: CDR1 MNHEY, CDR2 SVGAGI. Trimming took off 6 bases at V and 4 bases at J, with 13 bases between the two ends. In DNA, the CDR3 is TGTGCCAGCAGCCCTGTCGGGGGAAATCAGCCCCAGCATTTT. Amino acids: CASSPVGGNQPQHF.

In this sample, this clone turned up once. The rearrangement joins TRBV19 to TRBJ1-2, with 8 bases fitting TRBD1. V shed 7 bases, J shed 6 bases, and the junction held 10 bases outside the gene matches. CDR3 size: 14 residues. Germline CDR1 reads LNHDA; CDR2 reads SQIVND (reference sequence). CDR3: CASIVQGADDGYTF. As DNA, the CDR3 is TGTGCCAGTATTGTCCAGGGGGCAGATGATGGCTACACCTTC.

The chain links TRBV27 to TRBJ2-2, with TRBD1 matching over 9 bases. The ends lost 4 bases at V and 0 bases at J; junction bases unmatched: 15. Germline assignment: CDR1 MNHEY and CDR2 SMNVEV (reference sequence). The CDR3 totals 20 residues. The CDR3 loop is CASSSSPGQGDFANTGELFF. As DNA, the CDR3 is TGTGCCAGCAGTTCCTCACCGGGACAGGGAGATTTCGCGAACACCGGGGAGCTGTTTTTT.

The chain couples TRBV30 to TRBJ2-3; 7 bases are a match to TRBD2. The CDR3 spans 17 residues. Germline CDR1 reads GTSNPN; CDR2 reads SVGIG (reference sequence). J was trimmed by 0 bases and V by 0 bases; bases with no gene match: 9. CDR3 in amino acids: CAWSVRGAGLSTDTQYF. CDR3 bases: TGTGCCTGGAGTGTACGCGGGGCGGGACTAAGCACAGATACGCAGTATTTT.

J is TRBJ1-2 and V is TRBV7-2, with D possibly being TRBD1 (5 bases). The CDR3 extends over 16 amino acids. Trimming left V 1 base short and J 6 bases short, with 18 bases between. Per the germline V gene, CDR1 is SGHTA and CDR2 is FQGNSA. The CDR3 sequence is CASSLGGSGRDHGYTF. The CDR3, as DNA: TGTGCCAGCAGCTTAGGAGGTTCGGGCAGGGACCATGGCTACACCTTC. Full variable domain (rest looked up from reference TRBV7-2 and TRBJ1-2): GAGVSQSPSNKVTEKGKDVELRCDPISGHTALYWYRQSLGQGLEFLIYFQGNSAPDKSGLPSDRFSAERTGGSVSTLTIQRTQQEDSAVYLCASSLGGSGRDHGYTFGSGTRLTVV.